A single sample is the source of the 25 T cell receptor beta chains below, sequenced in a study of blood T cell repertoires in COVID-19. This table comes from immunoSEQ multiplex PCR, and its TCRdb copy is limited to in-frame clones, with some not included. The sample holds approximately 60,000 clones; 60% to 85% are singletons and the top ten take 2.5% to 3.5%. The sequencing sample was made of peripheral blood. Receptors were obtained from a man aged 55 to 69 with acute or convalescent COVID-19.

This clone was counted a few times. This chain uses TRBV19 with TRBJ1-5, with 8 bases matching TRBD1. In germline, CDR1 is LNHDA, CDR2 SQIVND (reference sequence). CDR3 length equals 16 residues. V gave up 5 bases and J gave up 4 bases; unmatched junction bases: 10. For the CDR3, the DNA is TGTGCCAGTAGTGATAGACGGACAGGGCCGAATCAGCCCCAGCATTTT. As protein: CASSDRRTGPNQPQHF. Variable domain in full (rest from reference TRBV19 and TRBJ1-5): DGGITQSPKYLFRKEGQNVTLSCEQNLNHDAMYWYRQDPGQGLRLIYYSQIVNDFQKGDIAEGYSVSREKKESFPLTVTSAQKNPTAFYLCASSDRRTGPNQPQHFGDGTRLSIL.

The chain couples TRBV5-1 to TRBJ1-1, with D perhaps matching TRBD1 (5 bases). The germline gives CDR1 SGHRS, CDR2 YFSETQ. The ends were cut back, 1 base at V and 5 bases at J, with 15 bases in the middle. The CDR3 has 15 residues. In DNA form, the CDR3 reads TGCGCCAGCAGCTTGAGCAGGGATTTCGGGACTGAAGCTTTCTTT. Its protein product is CASSLSRDFGTEAFF.

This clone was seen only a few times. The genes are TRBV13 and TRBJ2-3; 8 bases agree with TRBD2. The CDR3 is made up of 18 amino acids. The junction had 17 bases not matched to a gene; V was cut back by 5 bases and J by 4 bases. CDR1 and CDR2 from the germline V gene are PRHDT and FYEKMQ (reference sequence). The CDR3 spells CASSLTAGLGGGADTQYF. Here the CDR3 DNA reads TGTGCCAGCAGCCTCACTGCGGGACTAGGAGGGGGAGCAGATACGCAGTATTTT.

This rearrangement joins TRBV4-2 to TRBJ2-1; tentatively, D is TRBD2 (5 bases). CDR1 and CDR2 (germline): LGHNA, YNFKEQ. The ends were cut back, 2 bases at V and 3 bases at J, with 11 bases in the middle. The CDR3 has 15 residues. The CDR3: CASSQKSGSYNEQFF. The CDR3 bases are TGTGCCAGCAGCCAAAAATCGGGGAGCTACAATGAGCAGTTCTTC.

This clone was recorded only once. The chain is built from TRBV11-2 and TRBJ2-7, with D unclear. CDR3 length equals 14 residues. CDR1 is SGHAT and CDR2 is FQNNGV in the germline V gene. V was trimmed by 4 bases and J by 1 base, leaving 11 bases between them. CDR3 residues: CASSSWPGSYEQYF. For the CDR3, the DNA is TGTGCCAGCAGCTCCTGGCCGGGTTCCTACGAGCAGTACTTC.

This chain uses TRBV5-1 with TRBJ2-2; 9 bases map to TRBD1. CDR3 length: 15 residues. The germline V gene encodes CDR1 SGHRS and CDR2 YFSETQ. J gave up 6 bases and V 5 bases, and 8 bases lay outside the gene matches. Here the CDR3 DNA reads TGCGCCAGCAGATTACAGGGGGCTGGCGCCGGGGAGCTGTTTTTT. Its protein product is CASRLQGAGAGELFF.

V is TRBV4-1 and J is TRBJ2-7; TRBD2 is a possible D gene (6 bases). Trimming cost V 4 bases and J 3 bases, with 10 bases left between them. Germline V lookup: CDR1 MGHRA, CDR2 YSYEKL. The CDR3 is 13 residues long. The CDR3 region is CASSPGTFYEQYF. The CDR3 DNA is TGCGCCAGCAGCCCCGGGACTTTCTACGAGCAGTACTTC.

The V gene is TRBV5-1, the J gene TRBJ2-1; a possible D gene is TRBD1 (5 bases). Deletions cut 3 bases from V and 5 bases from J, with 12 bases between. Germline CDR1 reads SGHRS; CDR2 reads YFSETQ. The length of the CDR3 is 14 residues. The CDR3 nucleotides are TGCGCCAGCAGCTCCAGGGAAAGGGACAATGAGCAGTTCTTC. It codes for CASSSRERDNEQFF.

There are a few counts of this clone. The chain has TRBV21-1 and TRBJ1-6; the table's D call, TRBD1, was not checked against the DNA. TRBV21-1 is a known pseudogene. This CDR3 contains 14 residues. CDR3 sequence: CASSNRQVLLSLHF. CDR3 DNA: TGTGCCAGCAGCAATCGACAGGTCCTATTATCCCTCCACTTT.

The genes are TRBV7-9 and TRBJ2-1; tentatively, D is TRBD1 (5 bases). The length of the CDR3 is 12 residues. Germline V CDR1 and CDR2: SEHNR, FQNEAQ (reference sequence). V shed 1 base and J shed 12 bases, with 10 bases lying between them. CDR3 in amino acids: CASSLGQRRQFF. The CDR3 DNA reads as TGTGCCAGCAGCTTAGGACAGAGGCGGCAGTTCTTC.

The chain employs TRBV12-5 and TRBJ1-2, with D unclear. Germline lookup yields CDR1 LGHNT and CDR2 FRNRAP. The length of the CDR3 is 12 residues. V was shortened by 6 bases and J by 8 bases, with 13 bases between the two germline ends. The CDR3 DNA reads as TGTGCTAGTGGCCTACAAGCGGGGGGCTACACCTTC. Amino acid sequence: CASGLQAGGYTF.

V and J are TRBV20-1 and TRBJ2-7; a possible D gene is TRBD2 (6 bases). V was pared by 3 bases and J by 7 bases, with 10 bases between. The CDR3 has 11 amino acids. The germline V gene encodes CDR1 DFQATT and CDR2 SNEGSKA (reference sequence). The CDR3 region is CSARNRGEQYF. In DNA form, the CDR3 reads TGCAGTGCTAGGAATCGGGGGGAGCAGTACTTC.

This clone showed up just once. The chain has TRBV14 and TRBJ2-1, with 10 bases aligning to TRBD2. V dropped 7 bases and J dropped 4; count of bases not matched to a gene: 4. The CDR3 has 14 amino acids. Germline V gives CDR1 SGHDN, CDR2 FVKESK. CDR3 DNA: TGTGCCAGCAAACTAGCGGGGACATACAATGAGCAGTTCTTC. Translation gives CASKLAGTYNEQFF.

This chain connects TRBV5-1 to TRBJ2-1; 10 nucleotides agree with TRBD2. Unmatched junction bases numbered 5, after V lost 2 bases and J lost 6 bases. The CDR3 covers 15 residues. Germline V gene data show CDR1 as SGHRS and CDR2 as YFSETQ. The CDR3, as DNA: TGCGCCAGCAGCTTAGCGCTAGCGGGGGTCAATGAGCAGTTCTTC. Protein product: CASSLALAGVNEQFF.

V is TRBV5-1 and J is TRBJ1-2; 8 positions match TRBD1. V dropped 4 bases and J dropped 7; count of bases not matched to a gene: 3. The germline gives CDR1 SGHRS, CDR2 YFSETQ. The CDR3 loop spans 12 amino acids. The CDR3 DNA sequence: TGCGCCAGCAGCACTGACAGGGGTGGCTACACCTTC. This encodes CASSTDRGGYTF.

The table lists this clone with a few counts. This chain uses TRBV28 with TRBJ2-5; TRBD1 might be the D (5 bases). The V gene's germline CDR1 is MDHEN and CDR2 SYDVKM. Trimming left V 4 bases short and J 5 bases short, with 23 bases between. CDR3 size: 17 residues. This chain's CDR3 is CASSSSGPETLGETQYF. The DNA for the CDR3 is TGTGCCAGCAGTTCTTCAGGGCCTGAGACTTTGGGGGAGACCCAGTACTTC.

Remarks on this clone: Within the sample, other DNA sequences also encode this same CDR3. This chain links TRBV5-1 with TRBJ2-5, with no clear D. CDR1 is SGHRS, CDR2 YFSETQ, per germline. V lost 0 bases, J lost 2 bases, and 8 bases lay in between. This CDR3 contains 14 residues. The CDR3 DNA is TGCGCCAGCAGCTTGGTAGGAGTACAAGAGACCCAGTACTTC. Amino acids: CASSLVGVQETQYF.

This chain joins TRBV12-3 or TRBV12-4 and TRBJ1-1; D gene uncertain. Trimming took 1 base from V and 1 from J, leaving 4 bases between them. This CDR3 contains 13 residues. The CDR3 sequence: CASSLGGNTEAFF. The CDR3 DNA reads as TGTGCCAGCAGTTTAGGCGGGAACACTGAAGCTTTCTTT.

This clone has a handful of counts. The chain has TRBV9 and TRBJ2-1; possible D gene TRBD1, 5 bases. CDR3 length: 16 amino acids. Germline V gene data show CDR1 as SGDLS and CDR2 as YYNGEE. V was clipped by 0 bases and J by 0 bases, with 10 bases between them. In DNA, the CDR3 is TGTGCCAGCAGCGTAGGCCAGGGAAGCTCCTACAATGAGCAGTTCTTC. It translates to CASSVGQGSSYNEQFF.

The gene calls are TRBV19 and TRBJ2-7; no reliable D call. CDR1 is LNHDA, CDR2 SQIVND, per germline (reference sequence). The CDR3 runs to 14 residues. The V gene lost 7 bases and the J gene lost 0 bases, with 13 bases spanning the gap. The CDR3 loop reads CASTETGSSYEQYF. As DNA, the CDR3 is TGTGCCAGTACCGAGACTGGAAGCTCCTACGAGCAGTACTTC.

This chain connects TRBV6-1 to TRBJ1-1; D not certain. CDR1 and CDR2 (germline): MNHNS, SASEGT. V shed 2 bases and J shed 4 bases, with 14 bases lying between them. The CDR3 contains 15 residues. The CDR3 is CASSERREAVTEAFF. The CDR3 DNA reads TGTGCCAGCAGTGAAAGAAGAGAGGCGGTCACTGAAGCTTTCTTT.

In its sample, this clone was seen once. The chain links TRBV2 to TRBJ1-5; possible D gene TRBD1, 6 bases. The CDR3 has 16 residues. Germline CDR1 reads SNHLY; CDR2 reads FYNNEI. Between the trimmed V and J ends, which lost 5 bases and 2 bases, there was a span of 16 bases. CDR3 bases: TGTGCCAGCAGTTTTACAGGGTTGGACGGCAATCAGCCCCAGCATTTT. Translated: CASSFTGLDGNQPQHF.

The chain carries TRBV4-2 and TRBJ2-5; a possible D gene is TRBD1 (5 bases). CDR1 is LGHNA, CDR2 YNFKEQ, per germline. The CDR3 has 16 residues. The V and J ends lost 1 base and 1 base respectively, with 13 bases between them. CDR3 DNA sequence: TGTGCCAGCAGCCAAGGGCCTCAGGGCCCCCAAGAGACCCAGTACTTC. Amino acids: CASSQGPQGPQETQYF.

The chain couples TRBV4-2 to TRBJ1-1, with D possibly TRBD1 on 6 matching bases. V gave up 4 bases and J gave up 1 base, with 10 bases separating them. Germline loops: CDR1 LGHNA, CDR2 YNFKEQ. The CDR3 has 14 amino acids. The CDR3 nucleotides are TGTGCCAGCAGCCCGATACAGGGGAACACTGAAGCTTTCTTT. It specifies CASSPIQGNTEAFF.

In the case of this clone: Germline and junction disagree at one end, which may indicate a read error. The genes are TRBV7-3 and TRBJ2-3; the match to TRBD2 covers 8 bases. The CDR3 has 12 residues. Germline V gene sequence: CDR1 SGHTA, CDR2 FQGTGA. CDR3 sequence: CASSLERGPILF. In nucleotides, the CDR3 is TGTGCCAGCAGCCTCGAGCGGGGGCCTATACTTTTT.